This T cell receptor (beta chain) was identified during a study of CD8 T cells in ankylosing spondylitis. In the case of this clonotype: Its antigen is not identified.

Quantitative 5'-RACE with molecular barcodes produced the TCR beta libraries. Each CDR3 protein is one row after TCRdb ran MiXCR on the 5' RACE reads. The sample has fewer than 650,000 distinct CDR3 sequences; over 9.5% are singletons. The CDR3 loop spans 15 amino acids. CDR1 is SGHRS and CDR2 is YFSETQ in the germline V gene. The germline V and J ends were trimmed by 0 bases and 0 bases, with 10 bases remaining between them. Points from the study as a whole: The disease-linked clones had a CD8+ phenotype and low blood frequencies. Some of the motif variants had earlier been found in reactive arthritis patients' fluid and blood. For ankylosing spondylitis blood, a TCR beta motif of seven to nine highly homologous variants appeared characteristic. The clones that were linked to disease were reported to be significantly enriched in matched synovial fluid samples from ankylosing spondylitis patients.

This TCR was recovered from a male donor with ankylosing spondylitis. Sequencing was done on a sample of blood, either unsorted or a sorted T cell fraction (not recorded which). J is TRBJ2-7 and V is TRBV5-1; maybe TRBD1 (6 bases). This CDR3 is CASSLGRGSSYEQYV. The CDR3 DNA reads TGCGCCAGCAGCTTGGGAAGGGGGAGCTCCTACGAGCAGTACGTC.